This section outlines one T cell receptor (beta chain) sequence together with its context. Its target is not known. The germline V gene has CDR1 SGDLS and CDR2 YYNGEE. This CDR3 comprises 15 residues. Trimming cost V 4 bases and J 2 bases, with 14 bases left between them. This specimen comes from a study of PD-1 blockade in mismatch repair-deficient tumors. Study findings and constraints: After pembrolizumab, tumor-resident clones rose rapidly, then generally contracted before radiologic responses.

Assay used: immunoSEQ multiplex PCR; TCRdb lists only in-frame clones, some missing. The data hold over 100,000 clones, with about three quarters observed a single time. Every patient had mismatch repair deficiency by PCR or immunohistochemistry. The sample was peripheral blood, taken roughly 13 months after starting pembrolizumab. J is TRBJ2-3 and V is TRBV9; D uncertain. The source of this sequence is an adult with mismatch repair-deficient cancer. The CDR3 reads CASSITTTNTDTQYF. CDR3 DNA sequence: TGTGCCAGCAGCATAACTACCACTAACACAGATACGCAGTATTTT.